The source of this TCR beta chain is a study of blood T cell repertoires in COVID-19. The CDR3 totals 15 residues. Germline V CDR1 and CDR2: SGHKS, YYEKEE (reference sequence). V was shortened by 1 base and J by 3 bases, with 12 bases between the two germline ends. Sequencing used immunoSEQ multiplex PCR; TCRdb keeps in-frame clones, though not all of them. The sample has about 80,000 clones; around 83% are singletons. The sequence was obtained from a woman between 65 and 79 years old with acute or convalescent COVID-19. The sequenced sample consisted of peripheral blood. The V gene is TRBV5-5, the J gene TRBJ2-3, with a possible D match to TRBD1 (5 bases). The CDR3 protein is CASSLLQGRTDTQYF. CDR3 DNA: TGTGCCAGCAGCTTGCTTCAGGGTCGGACAGATACGCAGTATTTT.